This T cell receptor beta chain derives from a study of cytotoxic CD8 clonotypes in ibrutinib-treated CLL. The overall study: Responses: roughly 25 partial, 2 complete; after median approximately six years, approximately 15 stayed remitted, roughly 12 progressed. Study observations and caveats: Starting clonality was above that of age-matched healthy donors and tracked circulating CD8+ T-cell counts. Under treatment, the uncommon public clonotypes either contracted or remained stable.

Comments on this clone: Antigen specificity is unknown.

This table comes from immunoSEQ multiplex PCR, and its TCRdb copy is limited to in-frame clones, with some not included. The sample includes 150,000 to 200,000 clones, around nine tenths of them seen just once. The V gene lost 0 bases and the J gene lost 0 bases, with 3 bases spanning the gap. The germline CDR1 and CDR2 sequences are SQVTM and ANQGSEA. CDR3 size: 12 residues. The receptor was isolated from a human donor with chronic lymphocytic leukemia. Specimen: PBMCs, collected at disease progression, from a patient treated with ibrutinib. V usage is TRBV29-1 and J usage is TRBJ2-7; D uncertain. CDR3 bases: TGCAGCGTTGAAGATGTCTCCTACGAGCAGTACTTC. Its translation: CSVEDVSYEQYF.